What follows are 8 T cell receptor beta chains derived from one specimen sequenced in a study of T cells in women clearing cervical HPV infection listed by TCRdb under 2018. The library was built by means of the immunoSEQ multiplex PCR assay. TCRdb holds this immuneACCESS table with in-frame rearrangements only. Some clones are missing; in checked studies, unresolved V genes explain under half, and the rest has no known cause. The data table for this sample lists tens of thousands of clones. The top ten constitute approximately 3% of the sample. Sequences were obtained from blood buffy coat. The receptors were sampled from a woman aged 18 to 75 with a cervical HPV16 infection that either progressed to CIN3+ or cleared (not recorded which).

In regard to this clone: The CDR3 end is not reached by the read, which stops 3 residues before it; the germline J gene fills it in. The rearrangement joins TRBV7-9 to TRBJ1-2; the match to TRBD1 covers 7 bases. The length of the CDR3 is 14 residues. Germline CDR1 reads SEHNR; CDR2 reads FQNEAQ (reference sequence). The CDR3: CASSFRDSHNDYTF. CDR3 DNA, as far as it was read: TGTGCCAGCAGTTTCCGGGACAGCCACAATGAC.

With regard to this clone: The sequence runs out 3 residues before the end of the CDR3; the remainder is reconstructed from the germline J gene. The chain couples TRBV20-1 to TRBJ2-5; 9 nucleotides align to TRBD2. The germline CDR1 and CDR2 sequences are DFQATT and SNEGSKA (reference sequence). V trimming: 2 bases; J trimming: 5 bases; junction bases outside the gene matches: 15. The CDR3 spans 17 residues. Incomplete CDR3 DNA: TGCAGTGCTAGATTGATTCGAGCGGGGGGCTTTCGTGAGACC. The encoded protein is CSARLIRAGGFRET. The entire CDR3 is CSARLIRAGGFRETQYF.

Regarding this clone: The read ends 3 residues before the CDR3 terminus; that terminus is restored from the germline J gene. The chain couples TRBV18 to TRBJ1-6; possibly TRBD1 for D (6 bases). The CDR3 sequence is 16 residues long. V was pared by 4 bases and J by 4 bases, with 14 bases between. The V gene's germline CDR1 is KGHSH and CDR2 LQKENI. CDR3 sequence reads: CASSRRDTQYNSPLHF. The part of the CDR3 DNA that was read is TGTGCCAGCTCACGCCGGGACACGCAGTATAATTCACCC.

As regards this clone: The read halts 3 residues ahead of the CDR3 end, with the missing end drawn from the germline J gene. The chain employs TRBV5-1 and TRBJ1-1; D might be TRBD1 (6 bases). The CDR3 length is 13 residues. Germline lookup yields CDR1 SGHRS and CDR2 YFSETQ. V lost 2 bases and J lost 5, with 10 bases in between. This chain's CDR3 is CASSLQGWTEAFF. The CDR3 DNA, read in part, is TGCGCCAGCAGCTTACAGGGTTGGACTGAA.

As to this clone: The read ends 3 residues shy of where the CDR3 ends; the end is completed using the germline J gene. V and J are TRBV18 and TRBJ1-1; weak D call: TRBD1 (6 bases). Germline CDR1 reads KGHSH; CDR2 reads LQKENI. The CDR3 has 13 amino acids. CDR3 loop: CASSPAGDYGAFF. CDR3 DNA (partial): TGTGCCAGCTCACCAGCAGGGGACTATGGC.

In the case of this clone: The read gets to within 3 residues of the CDR3 end, and the germline J gene fills in the rest. V is TRBV19 and J is TRBJ1-4; D is possibly TRBD1 (5 bases). This CDR3 has 14 residues. The germline gives CDR1 LNHDA, CDR2 SQIVND (reference sequence). Trimming left V 5 bases short and J 8 bases short, with 15 bases between. The CDR3: CASSPGGVQEKLFF. CDR3 DNA (partial): TGTGCCAGTAGTCCCGGGGGGGTTCAGGAAAAA.

About this clone itself: Sequencing ends 3 residues short of the CDR3 end; the germline J gene provides the rest. The V gene is TRBV7-9, the J gene TRBJ2-4, with a weak D call TRBD2 (6 bases). Germline V gene data show CDR1 as SEHNR and CDR2 as FQNEAQ (reference sequence). The CDR3 covers 13 residues. CDR3 protein: CASSSAGQWGQYF. The sequenced part of the CDR3 DNA is TGTGCCAGCAGCTCCGCGGGGCAGTGGGGT.

For this clone: The read stops 3 residues short of the end of the CDR3; the missing end is completed from the germline J gene. The rearrangement joins TRBV20-1 to TRBJ2-3, with no clear D. This CDR3 comprises 15 residues. The germline gives CDR1 DFQATT, CDR2 SNEGSKA (reference sequence). CDR3 protein: CSARVAQVWNQPQYF. The sequenced CDR3 bases are TGCAGTGCTAGAGTTGCCCAGGTATGGAATCAGCCG.